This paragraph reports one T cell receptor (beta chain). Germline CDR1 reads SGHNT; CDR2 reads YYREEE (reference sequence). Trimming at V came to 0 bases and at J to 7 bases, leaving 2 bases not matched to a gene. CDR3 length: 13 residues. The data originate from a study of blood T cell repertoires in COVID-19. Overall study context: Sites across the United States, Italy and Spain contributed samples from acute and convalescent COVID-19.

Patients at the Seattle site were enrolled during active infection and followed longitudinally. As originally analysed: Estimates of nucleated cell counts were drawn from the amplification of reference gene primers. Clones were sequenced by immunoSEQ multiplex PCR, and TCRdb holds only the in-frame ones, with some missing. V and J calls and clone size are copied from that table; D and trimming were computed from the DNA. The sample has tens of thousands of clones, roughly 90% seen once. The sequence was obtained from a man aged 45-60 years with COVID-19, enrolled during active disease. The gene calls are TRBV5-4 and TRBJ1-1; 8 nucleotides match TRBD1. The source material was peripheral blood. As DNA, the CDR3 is TGTGCCAGCAGCTTGGCGGACAGGGATGAAGCTTTCTTT. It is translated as CASSLADRDEAFF.